This TCR beta chain appears in the sequencing data of a study of blood T cell repertoires in COVID-19. Sequencing was performed with immunoSEQ multiplex PCR; in TCRdb, only in-frame clones are kept and a portion is missing. In the table there are some 96,000 clones, roughly nine tenths of which are singletons. Trimming cost V 4 bases and J 1 base; bases outside gene matches: 4. CDR1 is SGHRS and CDR2 is YFSETQ in the germline V gene. There are 15 residues in the CDR3. This sequence originates from a man aged 55 to 70 with acute or convalescent COVID-19. This sequence joins TRBV5-1 and TRBJ1-5; 8 nucleotides line up with TRBD1. The sequenced material came from peripheral blood. CDR3 bases: TGCGCCAGCAGCCCGACAGGGGAGAGCAATCAGCCCCAGCATTTT. This codes for CASSPTGESNQPQHF.